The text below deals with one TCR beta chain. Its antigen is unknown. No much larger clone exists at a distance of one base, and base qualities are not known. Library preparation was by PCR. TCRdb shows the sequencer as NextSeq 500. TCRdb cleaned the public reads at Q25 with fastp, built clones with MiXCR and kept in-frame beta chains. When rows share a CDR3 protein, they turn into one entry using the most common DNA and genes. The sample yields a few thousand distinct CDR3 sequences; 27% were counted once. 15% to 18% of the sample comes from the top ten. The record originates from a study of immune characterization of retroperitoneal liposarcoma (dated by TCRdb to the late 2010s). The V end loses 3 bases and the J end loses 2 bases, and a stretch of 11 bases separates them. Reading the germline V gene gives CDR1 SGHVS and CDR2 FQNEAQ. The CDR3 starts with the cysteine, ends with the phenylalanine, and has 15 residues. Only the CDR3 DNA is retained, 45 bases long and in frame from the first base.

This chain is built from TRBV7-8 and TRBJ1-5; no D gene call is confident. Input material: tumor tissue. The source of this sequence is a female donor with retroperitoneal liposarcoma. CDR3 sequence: CASSFAAGGNQPQHF. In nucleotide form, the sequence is TGTGCCAGCAGCTTTGCGGCTGGAGGCAATCAGCCCCAGCATTTT.